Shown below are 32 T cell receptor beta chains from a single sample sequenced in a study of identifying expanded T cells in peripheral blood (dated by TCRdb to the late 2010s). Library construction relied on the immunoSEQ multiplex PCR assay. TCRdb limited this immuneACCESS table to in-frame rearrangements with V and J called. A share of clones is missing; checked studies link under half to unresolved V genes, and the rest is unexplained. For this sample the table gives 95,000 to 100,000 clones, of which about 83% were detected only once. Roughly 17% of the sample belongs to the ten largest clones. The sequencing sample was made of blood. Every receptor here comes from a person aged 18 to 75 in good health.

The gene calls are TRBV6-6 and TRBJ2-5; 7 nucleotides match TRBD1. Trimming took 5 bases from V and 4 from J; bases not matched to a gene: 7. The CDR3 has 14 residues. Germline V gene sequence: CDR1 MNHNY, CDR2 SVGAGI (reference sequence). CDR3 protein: CASSKTGDVETQYF. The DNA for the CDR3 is TGTGCCAGCAGTAAAACAGGGGACGTAGAGACCCAGTACTTC.

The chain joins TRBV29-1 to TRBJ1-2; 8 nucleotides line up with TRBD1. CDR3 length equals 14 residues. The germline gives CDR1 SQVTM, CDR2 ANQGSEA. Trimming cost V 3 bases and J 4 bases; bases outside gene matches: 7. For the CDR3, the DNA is TGCAGCGTTGATGTCAGGGGGCGCGTCTATGGCTACACCTTC. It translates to CSVDVRGRVYGYTF.

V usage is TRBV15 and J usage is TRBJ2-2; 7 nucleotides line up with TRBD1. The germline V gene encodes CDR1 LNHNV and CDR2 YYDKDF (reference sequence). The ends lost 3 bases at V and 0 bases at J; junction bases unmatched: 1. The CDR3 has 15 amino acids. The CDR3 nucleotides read TGTGCCACCAGCAGGGACAGGACGAACACCGGGGAGCTGTTTTTT. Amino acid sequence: CATSRDRTNTGELFF. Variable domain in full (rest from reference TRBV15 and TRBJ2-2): DAMVIQNPRYQVTQFGKPVTLSCSQTLNHNVMYWYQQKSSQAPKLLFHYYDKDFNNEADTPDNFQSRRPNTSFCFLDIRSPGLGDTAMYLCATSRDRTNTGELFFGEGSRLTVL.

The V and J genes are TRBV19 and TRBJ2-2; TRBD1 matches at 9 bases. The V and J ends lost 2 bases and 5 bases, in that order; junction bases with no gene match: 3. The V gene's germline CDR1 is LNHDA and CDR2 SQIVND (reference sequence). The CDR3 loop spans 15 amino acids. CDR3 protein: CASSILTGGTGELFF. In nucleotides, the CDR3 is TGTGCCAGTAGTATACTGACAGGGGGTACCGGGGAGCTGTTTTTT.

The CDR3 DNA is TGTGCCAGCAGCGTAGGGAGGGAAGGATTTACCTCCTACGAGCAGTACTTC. This sequence encodes CASSVGREGFTSYEQYF. The J gene is TRBJ2-7, the V gene TRBV9, with D tentatively TRBD2 (6 bases). CDR1 is SGDLS, CDR2 YYNGEE, per germline. Trimming removed 0 bases at V and 0 bases at J, with 16 bases between. The CDR3 runs 17 residues.

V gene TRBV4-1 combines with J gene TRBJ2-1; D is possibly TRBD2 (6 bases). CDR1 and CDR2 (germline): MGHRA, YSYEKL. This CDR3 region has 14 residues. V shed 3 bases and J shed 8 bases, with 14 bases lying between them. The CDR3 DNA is TGCGCCAGCAGCCACCCTGACGGGGGAGATGAGCAGTTCTTC. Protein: CASSHPDGGDEQFF.

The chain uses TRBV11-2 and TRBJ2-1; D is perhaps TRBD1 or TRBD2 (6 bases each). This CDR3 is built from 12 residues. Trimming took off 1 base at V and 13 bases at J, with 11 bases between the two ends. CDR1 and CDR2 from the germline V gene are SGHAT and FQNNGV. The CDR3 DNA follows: TGTGCCAGCAGCTTAGGTGGGGGGCCCCAGTTCTTC. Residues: CASSLGGGPQFF.

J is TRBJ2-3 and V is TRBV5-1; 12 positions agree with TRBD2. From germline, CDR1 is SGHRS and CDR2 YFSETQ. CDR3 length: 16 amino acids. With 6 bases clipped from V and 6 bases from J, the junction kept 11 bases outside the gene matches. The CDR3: CASTLLAGGLPDTQYF. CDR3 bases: TGCGCCAGCACCCTACTAGCGGGGGGCCTCCCTGATACGCAGTATTTT.

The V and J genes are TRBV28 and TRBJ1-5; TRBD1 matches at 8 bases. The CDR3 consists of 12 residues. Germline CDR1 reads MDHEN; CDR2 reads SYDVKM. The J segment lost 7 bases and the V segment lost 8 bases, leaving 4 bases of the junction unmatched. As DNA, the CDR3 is TGTGCCAGCCGGACAGGGCAACAGCCCCAGCATTTT. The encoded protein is CASRTGQQPQHF.

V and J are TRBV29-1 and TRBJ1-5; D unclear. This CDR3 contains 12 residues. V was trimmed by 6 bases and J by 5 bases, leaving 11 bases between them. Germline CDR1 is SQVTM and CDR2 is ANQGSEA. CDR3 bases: TGCAGCGTCGAGTCTGCGGATCAGCCCCAGCATTTT. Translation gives CSVESADQPQHF.

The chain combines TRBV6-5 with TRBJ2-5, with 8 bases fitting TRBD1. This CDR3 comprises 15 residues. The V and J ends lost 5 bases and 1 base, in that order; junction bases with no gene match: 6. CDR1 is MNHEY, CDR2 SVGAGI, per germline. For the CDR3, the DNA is TGTGCCAGCAGTCCCCGGGACAGGACCCAAGAGACCCAGTACTTC. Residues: CASSPRDRTQETQYF.

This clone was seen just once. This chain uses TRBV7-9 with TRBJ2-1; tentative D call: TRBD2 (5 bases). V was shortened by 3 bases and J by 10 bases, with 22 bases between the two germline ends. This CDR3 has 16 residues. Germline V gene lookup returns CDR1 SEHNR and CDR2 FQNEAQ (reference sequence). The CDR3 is CASSLTLDSGFDEQFF. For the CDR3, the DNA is TGTGCCAGCAGCTTGACCTTAGATTCGGGGTTCGACGAGCAGTTCTTC.

CDR3: CSVEKVVRDTQYF. The CDR3, as DNA: TGCAGCGTTGAAAAGGTAGTGCGAGATACGCAGTATTTT. The chain uses TRBV29-1 and TRBJ2-3, with D unresolved. Germline V CDR1 and CDR2: SQVTM, ANQGSEA. The CDR3 consists of 13 residues. V lost 2 bases and J lost 5, with 11 bases in between.

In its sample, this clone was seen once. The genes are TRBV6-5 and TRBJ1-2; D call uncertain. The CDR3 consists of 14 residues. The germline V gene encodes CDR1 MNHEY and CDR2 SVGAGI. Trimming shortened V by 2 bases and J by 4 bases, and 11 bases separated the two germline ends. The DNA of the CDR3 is TGTGCCAGCAGTTACGGACCTTGGACCTATGGCTACACCTTC. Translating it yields CASSYGPWTYGYTF.

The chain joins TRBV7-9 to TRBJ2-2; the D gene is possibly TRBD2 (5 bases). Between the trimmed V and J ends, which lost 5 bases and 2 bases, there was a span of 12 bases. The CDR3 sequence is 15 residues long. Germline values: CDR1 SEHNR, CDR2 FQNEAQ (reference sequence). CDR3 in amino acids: CASSGRGINTGELFF. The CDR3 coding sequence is TGTGCCAGCAGCGGCCGGGGTATAAACACCGGGGAGCTGTTTTTT.

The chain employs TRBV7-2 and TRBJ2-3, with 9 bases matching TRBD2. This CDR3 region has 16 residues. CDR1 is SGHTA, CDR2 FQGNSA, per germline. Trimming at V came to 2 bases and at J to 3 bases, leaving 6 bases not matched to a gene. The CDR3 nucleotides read TGTGCCAGCAGCTTATTGGGCGGGGGGGCGACAGATACGCAGTATTTT. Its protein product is CASSLLGGGATDTQYF.

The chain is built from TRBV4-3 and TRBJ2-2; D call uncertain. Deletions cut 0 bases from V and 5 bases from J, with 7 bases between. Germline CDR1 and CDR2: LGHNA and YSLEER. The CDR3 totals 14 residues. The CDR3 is CASSQDPATGELFF. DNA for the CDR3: TGCGCCAGCAGCCAAGATCCGGCGACCGGGGAGCTGTTTTTT.

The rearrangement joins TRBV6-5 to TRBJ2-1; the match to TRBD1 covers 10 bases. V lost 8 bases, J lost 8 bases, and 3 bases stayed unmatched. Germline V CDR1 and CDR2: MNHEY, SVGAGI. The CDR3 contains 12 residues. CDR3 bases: TGTGCCAGCCGACAGGGGGCATATGAGCAGTTCTTC. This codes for CASRQGAYEQFF.

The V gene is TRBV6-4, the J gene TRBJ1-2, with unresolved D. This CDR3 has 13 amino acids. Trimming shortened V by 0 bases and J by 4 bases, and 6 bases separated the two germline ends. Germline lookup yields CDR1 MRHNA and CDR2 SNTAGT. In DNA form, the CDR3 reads TGTGCCAGCAGTGACTCGGGTGGCTATGGCTACACCTTC. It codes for CASSDSGGYGYTF.

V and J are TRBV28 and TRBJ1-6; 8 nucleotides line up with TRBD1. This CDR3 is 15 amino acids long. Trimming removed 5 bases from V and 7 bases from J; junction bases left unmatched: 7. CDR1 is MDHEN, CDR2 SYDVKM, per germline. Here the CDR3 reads CASSTGGLVNSPLHF. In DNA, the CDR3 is TGTGCCAGCAGTACAGGGGGGCTAGTCAATTCACCCCTCCACTTT.

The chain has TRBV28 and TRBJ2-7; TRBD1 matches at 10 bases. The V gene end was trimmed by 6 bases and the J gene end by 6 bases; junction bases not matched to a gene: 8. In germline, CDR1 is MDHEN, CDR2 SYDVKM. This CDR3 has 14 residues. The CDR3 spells CASRPGTGVREQYF. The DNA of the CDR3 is TGTGCCAGCAGACCGGGGACAGGGGTACGCGAGCAGTACTTC.

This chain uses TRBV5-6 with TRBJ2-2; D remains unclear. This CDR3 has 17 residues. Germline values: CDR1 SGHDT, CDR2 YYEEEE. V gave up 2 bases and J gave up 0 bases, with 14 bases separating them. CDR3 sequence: CASSFLSSLSNTGELFF. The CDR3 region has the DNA TGTGCCAGCAGCTTCCTGTCCTCCCTATCGAACACCGGGGAGCTGTTTTTT.

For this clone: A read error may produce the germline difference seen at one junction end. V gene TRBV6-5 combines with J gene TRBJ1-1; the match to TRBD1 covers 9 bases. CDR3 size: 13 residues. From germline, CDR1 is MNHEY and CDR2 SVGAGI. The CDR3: CASSSQPGQGEDF. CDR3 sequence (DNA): TGTGCCAGCAGTTCTCAACCGGGACAGGGAGAGGACTTT.

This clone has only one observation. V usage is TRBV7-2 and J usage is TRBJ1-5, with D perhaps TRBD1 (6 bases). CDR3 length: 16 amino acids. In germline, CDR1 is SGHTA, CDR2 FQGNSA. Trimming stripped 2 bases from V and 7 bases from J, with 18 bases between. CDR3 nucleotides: TGTGCCAGCAGCTTACACGGTCTGGGGGCCAACCAGCCCCAGCATTTT. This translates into CASSLHGLGANQPQHF.

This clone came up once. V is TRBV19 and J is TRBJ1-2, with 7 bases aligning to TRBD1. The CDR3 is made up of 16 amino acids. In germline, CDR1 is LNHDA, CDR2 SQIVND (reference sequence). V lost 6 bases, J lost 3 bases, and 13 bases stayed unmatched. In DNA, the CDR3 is TGTGCCAGTAGAGCCCCGTGGGAGGGGGCGGACTATGGCTACACCTTC. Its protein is CASRAPWEGADYGYTF.

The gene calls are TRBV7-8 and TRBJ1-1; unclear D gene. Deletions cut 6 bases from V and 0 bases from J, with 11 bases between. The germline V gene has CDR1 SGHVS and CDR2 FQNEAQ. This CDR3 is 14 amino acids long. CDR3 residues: CASRSELMNTEAFF. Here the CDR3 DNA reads TGTGCCAGCAGGTCGGAACTCATGAACACTGAAGCTTTCTTT.

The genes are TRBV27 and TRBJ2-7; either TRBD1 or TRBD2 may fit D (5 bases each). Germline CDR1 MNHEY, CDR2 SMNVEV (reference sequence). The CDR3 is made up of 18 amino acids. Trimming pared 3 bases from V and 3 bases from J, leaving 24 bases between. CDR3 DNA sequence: TGTGCCAGCAGTTTCGACAGTACAGCGGCTACTGGGGGCTACGAGCAGTACTTC. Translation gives CASSFDSTAATGGYEQYF.

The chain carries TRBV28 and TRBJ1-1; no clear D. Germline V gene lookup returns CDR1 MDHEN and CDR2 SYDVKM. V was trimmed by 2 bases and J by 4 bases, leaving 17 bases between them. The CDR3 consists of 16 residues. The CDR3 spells CASSLGGIVGGTEAFF. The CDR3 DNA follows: TGTGCCAGCAGTTTAGGTGGGATTGTGGGAGGCACTGAAGCTTTCTTT.

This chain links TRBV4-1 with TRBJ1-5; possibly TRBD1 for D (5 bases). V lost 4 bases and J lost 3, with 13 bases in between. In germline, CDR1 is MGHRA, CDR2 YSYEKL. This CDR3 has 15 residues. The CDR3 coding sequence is TGCGCCAGCAGCCCGAGTGGGGGGGACAATCAGCCCCAGCATTTT. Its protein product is CASSPSGGDNQPQHF.

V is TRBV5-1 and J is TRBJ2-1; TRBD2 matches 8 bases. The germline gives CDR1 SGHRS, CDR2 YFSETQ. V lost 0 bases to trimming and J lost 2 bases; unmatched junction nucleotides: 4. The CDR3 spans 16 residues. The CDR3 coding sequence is TGCGCCAGCAGCTTGGAGAGCGGGGGCGCCTACAATGAGCAGTTCTTC. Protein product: CASSLESGGAYNEQFF.

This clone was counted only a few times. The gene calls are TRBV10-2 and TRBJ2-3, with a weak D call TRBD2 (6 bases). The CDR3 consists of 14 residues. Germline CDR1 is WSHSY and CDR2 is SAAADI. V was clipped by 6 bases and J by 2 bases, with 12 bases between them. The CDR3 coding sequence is TGCGCCAGCAGCTCAGGGAGGTCCACAGATACGCAGTATTTT. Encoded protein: CASSSGRSTDTQYF.

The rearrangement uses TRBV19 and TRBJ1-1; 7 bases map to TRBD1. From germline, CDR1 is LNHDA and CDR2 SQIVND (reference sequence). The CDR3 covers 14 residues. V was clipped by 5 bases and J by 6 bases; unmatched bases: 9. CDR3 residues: CASSRQGLVAEAFF. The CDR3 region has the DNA TGTGCCAGTAGTCGACAGGGTTTGGTAGCTGAAGCTTTCTTT. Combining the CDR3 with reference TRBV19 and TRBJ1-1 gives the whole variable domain DGGITQSPKYLFRKEGQNVTLSCEQNLNHDAMYWYRQDPGQGLRLIYYSQIVNDFQKGDIAEGYSVSREKKESFPLTVTSAQKNPTAFYLCASSRQGLVAEAFFGQGTRLTVV.